A single sample gave rise to the 13 T cell receptor beta chains below, sequenced in a study of cytomegalovirus exposure and HLA in healthy donors. PCR used 60 Vbeta primers and 13 Jbeta primers. Clones were sequenced by immunoSEQ multiplex PCR, and TCRdb holds only the in-frame ones, with some missing. The data contain 130,000 to 150,000 clones, around 79% of them singletons. The sequencing sample was made of PBMCs. These receptors were obtained from a female donor in good health and CMV-seronegative.

The DNA for the CDR3 is TGTGCCAGCAGTGAGCAGGGGGCTCTCGTTTATGGCTACACCTTC. Amino acids: CASSEQGALVYGYTF. The chain joins TRBV6-1 to TRBJ1-2; TRBD1 matches at 8 bases. CDR3 length: 15 amino acids. V lost 3 bases and J lost 5; bases outside the gene matches: 8. Germline V gives CDR1 MNHNS, CDR2 SASEGT.

V usage is TRBV29-1 and J usage is TRBJ2-5, with D perhaps TRBD2 (5 bases). This CDR3 has 14 residues. The germline gives CDR1 SQVTM, CDR2 ANQGSEA. The V end lost 4 bases, the J end lost 0 bases, and 12 bases lay between the germline ends. The CDR3 region has the DNA TGCAGCGTTGGGGCGCCGGGAAACCAAGAGACCCAGTACTTC. It yields the protein CSVGAPGNQETQYF.

The rearrangement uses TRBV5-1 and TRBJ2-1; 13 positions agree with TRBD2. The J segment lost 0 bases and the V segment lost 7 bases, leaving 4 bases of the junction unmatched. CDR3 length: 16 amino acids. Germline V gene lookup returns CDR1 SGHRS and CDR2 YFSETQ. The CDR3 DNA sequence: TGCGCCAGCGGACTAGCGGGAGCAGTCTCCTACAATGAGCAGTTCTTC. Translation gives CASGLAGAVSYNEQFF.

The chain uses TRBV5-4 and TRBJ2-5; 7 bases map to TRBD2. The CDR3 is 14 amino acids. J gave up 5 bases and V 1 base, and 5 bases lay outside the gene matches. Germline V lookup: CDR1 SGHNT, CDR2 YYREEE (reference sequence). The CDR3 bases are TGTGCCAGCAGCTTGCTAGTAGCGGGTGAGACCCAGTACTTC. Translating gives CASSLLVAGETQYF.

With regard to this clone: This sample also contains other DNA sequences that code for the same CDR3. The chain links TRBV30 to TRBJ2-5; TRBD2 might be the D (5 bases). There are 12 residues in the CDR3. Germline-derived CDR1 and CDR2 are GTSNPN and SVGIG (reference sequence). The V gene lost 5 bases and the J gene lost 4 bases, with 11 bases spanning the gap. The CDR3 DNA sequence: TGTGCCTGGGGAGGAGGCGGAGAGACCCAGTACTTC. Amino acids: CAWGGGGETQYF.

This chain links TRBV5-6 with TRBJ2-4, with 8 positions matching TRBD1. CDR1 SGHDT and CDR2 YYEEEE come from the germline V gene. The junction had 9 bases not matched to a gene; V was cut back by 4 bases and J by 15 bases. The CDR3 covers 12 residues. The CDR3, as DNA: TGTGCCAGCAGCCCCCAGGACAGGGTATTGTACTTC. It is translated as CASSPQDRVLYF.

The V and J genes are TRBV6-1 and TRBJ1-2, with TRBD1 matching 8 bases. The V gene end was trimmed by 6 bases and the J gene end by 7 bases; junction bases not matched to a gene: 7. Per the germline V gene, CDR1 is MNHNS and CDR2 is SASEGT. This CDR3 region has 13 residues. The chain's CDR3 is CASRLTGDPGYTF. The CDR3 DNA is TGTGCCAGCAGACTGACAGGGGACCCTGGCTACACCTTC.

The chain's CDR3 is CATSERGTAWDTQYF. The CDR3 nucleotides read TGTGCCACCTCCGAACGGGGGACGGCCTGGGATACGCAGTATTTT. The J gene is TRBJ2-3, the V gene TRBV2; D might be TRBD2 (6 bases). This CDR3 has 15 amino acids. The V gene's germline CDR1 is SNHLY and CDR2 FYNNEI. The V end was cut by 10 bases, the J end by 6 bases, with 23 bases between.

The CDR3 region is CASSEPRDRSNEKLFF. As DNA, the CDR3 is TGCGCCAGCAGTGAGCCTCGGGACAGGTCTAATGAAAAACTGTTTTTT. The rearrangement joins TRBV10-1 to TRBJ1-4, with 8 nucleotides matching TRBD1. Per germline, CDR1 WNHNN and CDR2 SYGVQD (reference sequence). There are 16 residues in the CDR3. Trimming removed 2 bases from V and 3 bases from J; junction bases left unmatched: 5.

This sequence joins TRBV6-6 and TRBJ2-7; D call uncertain. The germline V and J ends were trimmed by 2 bases and 5 bases, with 16 bases remaining between them. Germline loops: CDR1 MNHNY, CDR2 SVGAGI (reference sequence). The CDR3 length is 15 residues. DNA of the CDR3: TGTGCCAGCAGTTACCCCGGCCGGGTTCAGAACGAGCAGTACTTC. Translating gives CASSYPGRVQNEQYF.

The chain is built from TRBV28 and TRBJ1-5; 8 bases align to TRBD1. Germline V gene lookup returns CDR1 MDHEN and CDR2 SYDVKM. This CDR3 is 17 amino acids long. The trim removed 8 bases at V and 0 bases at J, leaving 12 bases unmatched. The CDR3 DNA follows: TGTGCCAGCGGGTTGGCAGGGGGCTTGGGTAGCAATCAGCCCCAGCATTTT. It encodes CASGLAGGLGSNQPQHF.

The V and J genes are TRBV5-1 and TRBJ2-2; TRBD2 agrees at 7 bases. Germline CDR1 and CDR2: SGHRS and YFSETQ. CDR3 size: 15 residues. The ends lost 2 bases at V and 6 bases at J; junction bases unmatched: 7. The CDR3 region is CASSFAGELAGELFF. The CDR3 DNA sequence: TGCGCCAGCAGCTTCGCGGGGGAGTTAGCCGGGGAGCTGTTTTTT.

The rearrangement joins TRBV7-9 to TRBJ1-2; 8 positions match TRBD1. Germline CDR1 is SEHNR and CDR2 is FQNEAQ (reference sequence). This CDR3 region has 14 residues. J was trimmed by 2 bases and V by 5 bases; bases with no gene match: 4. In DNA form, the CDR3 reads TGTGCCAGCAGCGGCAGGACAGGGAACTATGGCTACACCTTC. It is translated as CASSGRTGNYGYTF.